This paragraph reports one TCR beta chain. Its antigen is not identified. The sample belongs to a study of identical twins. Findings of the study overall: Abundant beta clonotypes from cord blood bore fewer insertions; memory repertoires lacked this pattern. Out-of-frame alpha sequences common to twins were enriched for low generation probability. For zero-insertion analyses, partial confounding could come from invariant MAIT and iNKT cells.

A universal primer site was added by template switching, and unique molecular identifiers were carried by the cDNA. TCRdb used MiXCR to reprocess the 5' RACE reads, holding one entry per CDR3 protein. The sample carries hundreds of thousands of distinct CDR3 sequences, approximately 8.5% recorded once. The same sample was also studied in work on yellow fever vaccine responses in identical twins.

The clonotype comes from a woman between 18 and 29 years old in good health. Material: memory (CD45RO+) T cells sorted from blood.

This chain's CDR3 is CASLGWGPSSYNEQFF. DNA of the CDR3: TGTGCCAGCCTCGGATGGGGGCCCAGCTCCTACAATGAGCAGTTCTTC. This chain uses TRBV28 with TRBJ2-1, with D maybe TRBD1 (6 bases). The CDR3 consists of 16 residues. CDR1 and CDR2 (germline): MDHEN, SYDVKM. The V end lost 8 bases, the J end lost 0 bases, and 17 bases lay between the germline ends.